This T cell receptor (beta chain) was found in a study of blood T cell repertoires in COVID-19. Authors' processing steps: Amplification of reference gene primers was used by the study to estimate nucleated cell counts. Repertoires were generated with immunoSEQ multiplex PCR, while TCRdb's copy carries only in-frame clones and drops some. V, J and clone size were drawn from that table, and D and trimming were deduced from the DNA. Found here are approximately 380,000 clones, approximately 91% of them singletons; the top ten hold about 0.86%. The CDR3 is made up of 17 amino acids. CDR1 and CDR2 (germline): SGHVS, FQNEAQ. V lost 0 bases to trimming and J lost 7 bases; unmatched junction nucleotides: 14.

The sample consisted of PBMCs or T cells enriched from blood (not recorded which). This receptor was identified in a woman aged 40 to 50 who had been exposed to COVID-19. The genes are TRBV7-8 and TRBJ1-2, with 7 bases matching TRBD1. The CDR3 sequence is CASSLAQRQGVSSGYTF. In DNA form, the CDR3 reads TGTGCCAGCAGCTTAGCACAAAGGCAGGGGGTCTCCTCTGGCTACACCTTC.